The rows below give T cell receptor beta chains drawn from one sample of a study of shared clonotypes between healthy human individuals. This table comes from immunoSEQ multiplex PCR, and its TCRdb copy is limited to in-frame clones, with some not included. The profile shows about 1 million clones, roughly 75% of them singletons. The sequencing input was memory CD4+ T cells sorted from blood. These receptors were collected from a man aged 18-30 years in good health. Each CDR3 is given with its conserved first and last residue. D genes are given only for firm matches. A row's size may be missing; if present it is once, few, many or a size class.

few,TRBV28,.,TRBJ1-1,TGTGCCAGCGTCAGGAGAGCTGAAGCTTTCTTT,CASVRRAEAFF
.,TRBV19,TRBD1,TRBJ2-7,TGTGCCAGTAGGGAAACCGCCCGAGGACAGGGCCACGAGCAGTACTTC,CASRETARGQGHEQYF
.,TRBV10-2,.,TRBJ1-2,TGCGCCAGCAGCCCCCCGGTAGGCGGCTACACCTTC,CASSPPVGGYTF
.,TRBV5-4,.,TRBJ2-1,TGTGCCAGCAGCTTCGGCTACTACAATGAGCAGTTCTTC,CASSFGYYNEQFF
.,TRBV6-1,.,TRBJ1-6,TGTGCCAGCAGCGCCGGTGTGGGCAACAATTCACCCCTCCACTTT,CASSAGVGNNSPLHF
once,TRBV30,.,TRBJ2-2,TGTGCCTGGAGTGTAAAGGGCACCGGGGAGCTGTTTTTT,CAWSVKGTGELFF
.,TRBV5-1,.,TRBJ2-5,TGCGCCAGCAGCTCGAATCCTCCTAGGGGCTTGGGAGAGACCCAGTACTTC,CASSSNPPRGLGETQYF
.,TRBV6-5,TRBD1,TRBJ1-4,TGTGCCAGCAGTTACTCACAGGGGAATGAAAAACTGTTTTTT,CASSYSQGNEKLFF
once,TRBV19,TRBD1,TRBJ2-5,TGTGCCAGTAGTATATCCCAGTGGACAGGCGACGAGACCCAGTACTTC,CASSISQWTGDETQYF
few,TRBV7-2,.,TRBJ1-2,TGTGCCAGCAGCTTAGATGCGGACTATGGCTACACCTTC,CASSLDADYGYTF
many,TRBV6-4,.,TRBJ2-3,TGTGCCAGCAGTGGCGCGCCGGAAATCGAAGGTGAGACAGATACGCAGTATTTT,CASSGAPEIEGETDTQYF
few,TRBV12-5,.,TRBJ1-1,TGTGCTAGTGGTTTGGTAGTGGGGGCAGGAGACACTGAAGCTTTCTTT,CASGLVVGAGDTEAFF
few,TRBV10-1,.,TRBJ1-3,TGCGCCAGCAGTGGGTCTTCCTCTGGAAACACCATATATTTT,CASSGSSSGNTIYF
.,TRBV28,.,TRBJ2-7,TGTGCCAGCAGTTCGCTCGCCGGCAGGGGTGACGAGCAGTACTTC,CASSSLAGRGDEQYF
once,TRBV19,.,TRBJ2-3,TGTGCCAGTAGAACAGTCCCCAGCACAGATACGCAGTATTTT,CASRTVPSTDTQYF
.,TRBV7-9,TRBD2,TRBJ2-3,TGTGCCAGCAGCGCCCTTAGCGGGCGTAGAGATACGCAGTATTTT,CASSALSGRRDTQYF
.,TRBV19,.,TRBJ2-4,TGTGCCAGTAGCACTACCCAGGTGAACATTCAGTACTTC,CASSTTQVNIQYF
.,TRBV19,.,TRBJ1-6,TGTGCCAGTAGGGGGGACATCCGGGATTCACCCCTCCACTTT,CASRGDIRDSPLHF
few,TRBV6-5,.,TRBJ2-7,TGTGCCAGCAGTTACGGGGGGTTGGGGACCTACGAGCAGTACTTC,CASSYGGLGTYEQYF
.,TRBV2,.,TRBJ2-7,TGTGCCAGCAGCCAGGGCCCCGGCTACGAGCAGTACTTC,CASSQGPGYEQYF